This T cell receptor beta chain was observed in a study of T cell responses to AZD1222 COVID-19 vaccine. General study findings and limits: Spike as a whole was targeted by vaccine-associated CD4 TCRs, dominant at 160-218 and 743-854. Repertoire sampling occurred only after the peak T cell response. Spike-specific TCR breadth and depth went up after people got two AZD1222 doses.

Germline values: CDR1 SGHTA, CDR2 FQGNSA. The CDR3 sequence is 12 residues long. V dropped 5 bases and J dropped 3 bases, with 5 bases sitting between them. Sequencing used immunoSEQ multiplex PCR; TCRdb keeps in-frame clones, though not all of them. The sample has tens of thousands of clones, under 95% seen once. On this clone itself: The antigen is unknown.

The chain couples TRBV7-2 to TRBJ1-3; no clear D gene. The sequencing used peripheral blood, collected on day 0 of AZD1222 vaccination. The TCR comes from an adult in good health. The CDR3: CASSRVGNTIYF. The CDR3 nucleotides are TGTGCCAGCAGCAGGGTTGGAAACACCATATATTTT.